This T cell receptor (beta chain) is drawn from a study of blood T cell repertoires in COVID-19. Method: immunoSEQ multiplex PCR; TCRdb's copy keeps in-frame clones and lacks some. The top ten hold nearly 2% of the sample, which has under 500,000 clones, 70% to 90% seen once. V was pared by 4 bases and J by 2 bases, with 15 bases of the junction left unmatched. The germline gives CDR1 SGHRS, CDR2 YFSETQ. There are 18 residues in the CDR3. The material sequenced was PBMCs or T cells enriched from blood (not recorded which). This TCR was recovered from a woman aged 18 to 35 with acute COVID-19. V usage is TRBV5-1 and J usage is TRBJ2-3, with 8 bases lining up with TRBD2. CDR3: CASSPIRGTRGNTDTQYF. Here the CDR3 DNA reads TGCGCCAGCAGCCCAATACGGGGGACTAGGGGCAACACAGATACGCAGTATTTT. The full variable domain, rest sourced from reference TRBV5-1 and TRBJ2-3, is KAGVTQTPRYLIKTRGQQVTLSCSPISGHRSVSWYQQTPGQGLQFLFEYFSETQRNKGNFPGRFSGRQFSNSRSEMNVSTLELGDSALYLCASSPIRGTRGNTDTQYFGPGTRLTVL.